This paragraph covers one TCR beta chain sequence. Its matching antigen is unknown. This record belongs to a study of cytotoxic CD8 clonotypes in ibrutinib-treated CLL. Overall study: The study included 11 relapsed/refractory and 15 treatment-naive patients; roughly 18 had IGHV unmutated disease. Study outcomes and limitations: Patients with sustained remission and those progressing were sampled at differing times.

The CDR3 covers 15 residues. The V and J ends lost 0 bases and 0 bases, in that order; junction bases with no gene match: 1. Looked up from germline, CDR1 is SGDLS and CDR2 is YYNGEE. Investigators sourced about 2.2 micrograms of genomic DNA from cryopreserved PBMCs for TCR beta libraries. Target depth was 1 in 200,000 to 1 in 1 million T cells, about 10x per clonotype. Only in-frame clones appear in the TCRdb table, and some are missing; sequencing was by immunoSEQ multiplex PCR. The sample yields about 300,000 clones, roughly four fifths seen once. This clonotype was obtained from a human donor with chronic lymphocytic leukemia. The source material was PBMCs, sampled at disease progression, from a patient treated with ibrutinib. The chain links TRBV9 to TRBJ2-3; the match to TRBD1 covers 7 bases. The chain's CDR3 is CASSVEGASTDTQYF. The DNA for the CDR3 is TGTGCCAGCAGCGTAGAGGGGGCCAGCACAGATACGCAGTATTTT. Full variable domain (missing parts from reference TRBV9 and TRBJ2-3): DSGVTQTPKHLITATGQRVTLRCSPRSGDLSVYWYQQSLDQGLQFLIQYYNGEERAKGNILERFSAQQFPDLHSELNLSSLELGDSALYFCASSVEGASTDTQYFGPGTRLTVL.